The 11 T cell receptor beta chains listed next were all sequenced from one sample in a study of blood T cell repertoires in COVID-19. The data were produced by immunoSEQ multiplex PCR, yet TCRdb's version contains in-frame clones alone and is incomplete. The sample contains about 280,000 clones, roughly 90% of which appear only once. Sample: PBMCs or T cells enriched from blood (not recorded which). These receptor sequences come from an older woman who had recovered from COVID-19.

The rearrangement joins TRBV28 to TRBJ1-2; TRBD1 matches at 7 bases. The CDR3 length is 16 residues. Germline assignment: CDR1 MDHEN and CDR2 SYDVKM. The junction had 9 bases not matched to a gene; V was cut back by 2 bases and J by 3 bases. The CDR3 region is CASSLATDRRYYGYTF. CDR3 DNA sequence: TGTGCCAGCAGTTTAGCCACGGACAGGCGATACTATGGCTACACCTTC.

V is TRBV24-1 and J is TRBJ1-2, with 7 positions matching TRBD1. The V gene end was trimmed by 4 bases and the J gene end by 4 bases; junction bases not matched to a gene: 8. CDR3 length: 15 amino acids. Germline V lookup: CDR1 KGHDR, CDR2 SFDVKD. The CDR3 spells CATSDRRRGFYGYTF. In DNA, the CDR3 is TGTGCCACCAGTGACCGGCGCAGGGGGTTCTATGGCTACACCTTC.

V usage is TRBV30 and J usage is TRBJ1-4, with 7 nucleotides matching TRBD1. The CDR3 totals 14 residues. Trimming removed 2 bases from V and 7 bases from J; junction bases left unmatched: 7. The germline V gene has CDR1 GTSNPN and CDR2 SVGIG (reference sequence). The CDR3 here is CAWSRTGLLEKLFF. The CDR3 DNA reads as TGTGCCTGGAGTCGGACAGGTCTTCTTGAAAAACTGTTTTTT.

The chain uses TRBV10-3 and TRBJ1-1; 8 bases agree with TRBD1. The V and J ends lost 4 bases and 6 bases, in that order; junction bases with no gene match: 4. Germline V gene sequence: CDR1 ENHRY, CDR2 SYGVKD. The CDR3 extends over 13 amino acids. Here the CDR3 DNA reads TGTGCCATCAGTGTTACGGGACAGGCTGAAGCTTTCTTT. Protein sequence: CAISVTGQAEAFF.

V and J are TRBV9 and TRBJ2-3, with TRBD2 identical over 11 bases. The CDR3 is 17 amino acids. Germline V gives CDR1 SGDLS, CDR2 YYNGEE. J was trimmed by 0 bases and V by 3 bases; bases with no gene match: 6. The CDR3 DNA reads as TGTGCCAGCAGCGCGGGGACTAGCGGAGCTAGCACAGATACGCAGTATTTT. Amino acid sequence: CASSAGTSGASTDTQYF.

The rearrangement uses TRBV4-1 and TRBJ2-7, with 8 positions matching TRBD2. Trimming removed 3 bases from V and 0 bases from J; junction bases left unmatched: 22. Germline lookup yields CDR1 MGHRA and CDR2 YSYEKL. The CDR3 loop spans 21 amino acids. The CDR3, as DNA: TGCGCCAGCAGCCACCCCCCGGTGGGGGGCGGGGGGTCCGGGAGCTCCTACGAGCAGTACTTC. Amino acid sequence: CASSHPPVGGGGSGSSYEQYF.

The chain employs TRBV5-1 and TRBJ1-2; possibly TRBD1 for D (6 bases). The germline gives CDR1 SGHRS, CDR2 YFSETQ. This CDR3 is 14 amino acids long. V gave up 0 bases and J gave up 3 bases, with 9 bases separating them. For the CDR3, the DNA is TGCGCCAGCAGCTTGGGACAGGTGGACTATGGCTACACCTTC. It encodes CASSLGQVDYGYTF.

This clone showed up just a few times. The chain couples TRBV19 to TRBJ1-1; 8 bases align to TRBD1. Germline CDR1 reads LNHDA; CDR2 reads SQIVND (reference sequence). The CDR3 is made up of 14 amino acids. Losses at the gene ends were 4 bases for V and 2 bases for J; bases not matched to a gene: 3. As DNA, the CDR3 is TGTGCCAGTAGTAGCCAGGGGGCCAACACTGAAGCTTTCTTT. It specifies CASSSQGANTEAFF.

The chain's CDR3 is CASSYEVTGKYEQYF. The CDR3 coding sequence is TGTGCCAGCAGTTACGAAGTGACAGGGAAATACGAGCAGTACTTC. This chain joins TRBV6-5 and TRBJ2-7; TRBD1 aligns across 7 bases. The germline V gene has CDR1 MNHEY and CDR2 SVGAGI. With V trimmed by 2 bases and J by 4 bases, 8 bases remained unmatched. CDR3 length: 15 amino acids.

The rearrangement links TRBV19 to TRBJ1-5, with D hard to call. The CDR3 has 14 residues. Germline V gene sequence: CDR1 LNHDA, CDR2 SQIVND (reference sequence). V lost 6 bases and J 4 bases, leaving 13 bases between the germline ends. CDR3 sequence (DNA): TGTGCCAGTAGCTTGGGGAGGCTAAATCAGCCCCAGCATTTT. It codes for CASSLGRLNQPQHF.

This clone appeared once. The chain combines TRBV5-1 with TRBJ1-1; a possible D gene is TRBD1 (6 bases). V dropped 0 bases and J dropped 5 bases, with 14 bases sitting between them. The germline V gene encodes CDR1 SGHRS and CDR2 YFSETQ. The CDR3 runs to 15 residues. The CDR3 here is CASSLGDIIKTEAFF. CDR3 DNA sequence: TGCGCCAGCAGCTTGGGGGACATCATAAAGACTGAAGCTTTCTTT.